What follows are 8 T cell receptor beta chains derived from one specimen sequenced in a study of T cells expressing NK-cell markers. No DNA is given; TCRdb re-called the 5' RACE reads and lists each CDR3 protein once. Its table records more than 120,000 distinct CDR3 sequences. Sample: blood T cells: a sorted CD56 or NKG2C T cell subset, CD4+ or CD8+ T cells, or bulk PBMC T cells (not recorded which). These receptors were collected from a man younger than 35 in good health.

The rearrangement uses TRBV20-1 and TRBJ2-3; TCRdb calls TRBD1, which cannot be checked without DNA. This CDR3 has 16 residues. The germline V gene has CDR1 DFQATT and CDR2 SNEGSKA (reference sequence). The CDR3 here is CSAHAEGGARRDTQYF.

V and J are TRBV7-9 and TRBJ2-1. This CDR3 contains 13 residues. Germline V gene lookup returns CDR1 SEHNR and CDR2 FQNEAQ (reference sequence). CDR3 residues: CASSLPLDNEQFF.

CDR3 protein: CASDSGTSTQYF. The chain recombines TRBV9 with TRBJ2-3; as DNA is missing, the TRBD2 call by TCRdb cannot be tested. The CDR3 sequence is 12 residues long. CDR1 and CDR2 from the germline V gene are SGDLS and YYNGEE.

V and J are TRBV15 and TRBJ1-1; the D call of TRBD1 rests on TCRdb alone, since no DNA is present to check it. There are 15 residues in the CDR3. CDR1 and CDR2 from the germline V gene are LNHNV and YYDKDF (reference sequence). This CDR3 reads CATSRDGGARTEAFF.

The chain uses TRBV7-9 and TRBJ2-1; the D call of TRBD1 rests on TCRdb alone, since no DNA is present to check it. The CDR3 is made up of 14 amino acids. Looked up from germline, CDR1 is SEHNR and CDR2 is FQNEAQ (reference sequence). CDR3 in amino acids: CASSLAALYNEQFF. Complete variable domain (other parts from reference TRBV7-9 and TRBJ2-1): DTGVSQNPRHKITKRGQNVTFRCDPISEHNRLYWYRQTLGQGPEFLTYFQNEAQLEKSRLLSDRFSAERPKGSFSTLEIQRTEQGDSAMYLCASSLAALYNEQFFGPGTRLTVL.

The chain carries TRBV6-2 or TRBV6-3 and TRBJ2-7. CDR3 size: 12 residues. Germline CDR1 and CDR2: MNHEY and SVGEGT. CDR3 loop: CASSYSKAEQYF.

This rearrangement joins TRBV12-3 or TRBV12-4 to TRBJ2-1; TCRdb selects TRBD2, and the lack of DNA leaves this call unchecked. The CDR3 runs to 16 residues. CDR3 region: CASSRTGLATYNEQFF.

V gene TRBV18 combines with J gene TRBJ2-5; TCRdb proposes TRBD1, but this gene call is untestable without DNA. Germline-derived CDR1 and CDR2 are KGHSH and LQKENI. The CDR3 length is 14 residues. CDR3 sequence reads: CASSPDPGGETQYF.